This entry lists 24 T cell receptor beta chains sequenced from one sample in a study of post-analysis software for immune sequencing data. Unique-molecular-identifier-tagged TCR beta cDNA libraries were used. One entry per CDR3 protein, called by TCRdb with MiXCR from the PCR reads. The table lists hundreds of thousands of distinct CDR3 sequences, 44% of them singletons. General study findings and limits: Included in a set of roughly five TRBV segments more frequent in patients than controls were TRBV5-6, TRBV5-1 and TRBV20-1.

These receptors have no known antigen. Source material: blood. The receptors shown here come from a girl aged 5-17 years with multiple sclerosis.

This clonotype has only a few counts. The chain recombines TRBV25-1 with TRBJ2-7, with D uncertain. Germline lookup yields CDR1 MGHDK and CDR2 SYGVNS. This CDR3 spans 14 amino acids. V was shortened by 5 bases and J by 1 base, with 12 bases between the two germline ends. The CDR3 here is CASSQVSWSYEQYF. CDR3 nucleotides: TGTGCCAGCAGTCAAGTAAGCTGGTCCTACGAGCAGTACTTC.

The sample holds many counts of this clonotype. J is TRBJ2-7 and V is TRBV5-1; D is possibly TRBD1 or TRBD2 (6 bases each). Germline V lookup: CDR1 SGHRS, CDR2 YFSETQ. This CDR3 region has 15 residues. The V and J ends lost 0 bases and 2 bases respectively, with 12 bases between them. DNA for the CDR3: TGCGCCAGCAGCTTGGGAACGGGGGCAGCCTACGAGCAGTACTTC. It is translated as CASSLGTGAAYEQYF.

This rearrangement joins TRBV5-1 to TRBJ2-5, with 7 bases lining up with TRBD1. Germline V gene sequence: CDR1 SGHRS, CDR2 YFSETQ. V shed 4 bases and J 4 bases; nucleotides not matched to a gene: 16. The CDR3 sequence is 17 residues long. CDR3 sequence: CASSLTTGALAGETQYF. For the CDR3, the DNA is TGCGCCAGCAGCCTAACAACAGGGGCCCTTGCGGGAGAGACCCAGTACTTC.

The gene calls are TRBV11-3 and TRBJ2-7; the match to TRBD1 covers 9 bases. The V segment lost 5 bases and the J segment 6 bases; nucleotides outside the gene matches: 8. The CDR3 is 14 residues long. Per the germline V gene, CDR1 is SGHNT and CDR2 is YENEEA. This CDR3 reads CASSLPGQGTEQYF. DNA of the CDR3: TGTGCCAGCAGCCTACCGGGACAGGGAACCGAGCAGTACTTC.

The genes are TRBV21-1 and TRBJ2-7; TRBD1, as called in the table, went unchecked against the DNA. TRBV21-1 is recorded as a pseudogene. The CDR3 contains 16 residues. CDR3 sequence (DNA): TGTGCCAGCAGCGAATACTCACAGGGGCACTCCTACGAGCAGTACTTC. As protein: CASSEYSQGHSYEQYF.

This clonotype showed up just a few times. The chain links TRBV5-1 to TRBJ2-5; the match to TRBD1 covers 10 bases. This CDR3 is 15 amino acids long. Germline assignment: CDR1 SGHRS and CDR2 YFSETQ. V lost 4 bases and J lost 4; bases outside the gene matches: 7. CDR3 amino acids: CASSTSGTGVETQYF. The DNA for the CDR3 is TGCGCCAGCAGCACCTCCGGGACAGGGGTAGAGACCCAGTACTTC.

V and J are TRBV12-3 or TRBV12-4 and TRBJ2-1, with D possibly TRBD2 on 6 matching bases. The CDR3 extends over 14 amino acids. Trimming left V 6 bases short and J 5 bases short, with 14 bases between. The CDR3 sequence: CASRDSSGDNEQFF. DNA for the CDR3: TGTGCCAGCAGGGATTCATCGGGGGACAATGAGCAGTTCTTC.

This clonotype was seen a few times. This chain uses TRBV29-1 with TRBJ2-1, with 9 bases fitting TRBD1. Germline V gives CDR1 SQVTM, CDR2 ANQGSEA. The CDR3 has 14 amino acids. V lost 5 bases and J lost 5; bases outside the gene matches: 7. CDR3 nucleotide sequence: TGCAGCGTTCCGGGACAGGGTACCCACAATGAGCAGTTCTTC. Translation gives CSVPGQGTHNEQFF.

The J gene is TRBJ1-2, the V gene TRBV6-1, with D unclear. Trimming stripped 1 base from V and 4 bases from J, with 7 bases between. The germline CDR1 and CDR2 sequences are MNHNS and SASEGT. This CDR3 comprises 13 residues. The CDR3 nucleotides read TGTGCCAGCAGTGAAGGGGATGGCTATGGCTACACCTTC. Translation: CASSEGDGYGYTF.

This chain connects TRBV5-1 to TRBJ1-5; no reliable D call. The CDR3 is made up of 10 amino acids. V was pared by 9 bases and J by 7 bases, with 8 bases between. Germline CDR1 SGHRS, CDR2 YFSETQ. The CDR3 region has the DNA TGCGCCATCGAAGGACAGCCCCAGCATTTT. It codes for CAIEGQPQHF.

The CDR3 DNA sequence: TGTGCCAGCAGCTATGGGACAGTCTCCTACAATGAGCAGTTCTTC. The encoded protein is CASSYGTVSYNEQFF. The chain carries TRBV11-1 and TRBJ2-1; 7 bases line up with TRBD1. V dropped 4 bases and J dropped 0; count of bases not matched to a gene: 3. The CDR3 length is 15 residues. Germline CDR1 reads SGHAT; CDR2 reads FQDESV (reference sequence).

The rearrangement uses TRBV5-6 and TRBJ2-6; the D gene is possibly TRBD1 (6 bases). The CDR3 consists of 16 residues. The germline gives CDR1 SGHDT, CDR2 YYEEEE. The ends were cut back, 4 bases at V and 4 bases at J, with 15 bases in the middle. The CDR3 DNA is TGTGCCAGCAGCAGTTTAAGGGGGACCGGGGCCAACGTCCTGACTTTC. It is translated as CASSSLRGTGANVLTF.

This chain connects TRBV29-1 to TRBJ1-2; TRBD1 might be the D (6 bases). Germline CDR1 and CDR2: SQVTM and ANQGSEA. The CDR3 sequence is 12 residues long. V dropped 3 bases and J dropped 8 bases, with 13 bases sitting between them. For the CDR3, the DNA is TGCAGCGTTGAGACAGGTTCGAACGGCTACACCTTC. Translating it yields CSVETGSNGYTF.

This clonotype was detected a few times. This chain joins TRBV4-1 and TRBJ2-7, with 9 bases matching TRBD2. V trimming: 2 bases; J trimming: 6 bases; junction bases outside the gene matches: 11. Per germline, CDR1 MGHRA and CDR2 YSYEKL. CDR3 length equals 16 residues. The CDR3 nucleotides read TGCGCCAGCAGCCAACTAGCGGGATCGCAGGTCGGCGAGCAGTACTTC. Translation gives CASSQLAGSQVGEQYF.

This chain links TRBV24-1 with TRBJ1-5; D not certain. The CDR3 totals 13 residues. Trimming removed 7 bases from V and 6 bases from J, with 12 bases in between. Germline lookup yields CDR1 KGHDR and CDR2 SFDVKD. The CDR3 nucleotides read TGTGCCACCAGCCTACCCGGTGGTCAGCCCCAGCATTTT. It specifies CATSLPGGQPQHF.

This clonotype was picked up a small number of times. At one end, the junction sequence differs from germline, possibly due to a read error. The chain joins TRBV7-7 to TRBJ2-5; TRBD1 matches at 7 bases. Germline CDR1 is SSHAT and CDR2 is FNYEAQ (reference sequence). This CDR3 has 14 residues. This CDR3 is CASSPIQGRQTQYF. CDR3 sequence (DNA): TGTGCTAGCAGCCCGATACAGGGGCGGCAGACCCAGTACTTC.

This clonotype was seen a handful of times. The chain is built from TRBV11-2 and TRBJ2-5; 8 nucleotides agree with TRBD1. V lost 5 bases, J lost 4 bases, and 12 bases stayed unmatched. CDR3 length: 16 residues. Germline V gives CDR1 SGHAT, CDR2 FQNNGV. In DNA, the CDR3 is TGTGCCAGCAGCCCTAGAGCAGGGGGCTCGGCAGAGACCCAGTACTTC. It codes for CASSPRAGGSAETQYF.

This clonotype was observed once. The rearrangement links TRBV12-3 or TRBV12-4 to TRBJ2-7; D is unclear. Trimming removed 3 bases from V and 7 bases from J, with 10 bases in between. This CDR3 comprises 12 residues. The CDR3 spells CASSLNVKEQYF. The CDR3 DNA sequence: TGTGCCAGCAGTTTGAACGTTAAGGAGCAGTACTTC.

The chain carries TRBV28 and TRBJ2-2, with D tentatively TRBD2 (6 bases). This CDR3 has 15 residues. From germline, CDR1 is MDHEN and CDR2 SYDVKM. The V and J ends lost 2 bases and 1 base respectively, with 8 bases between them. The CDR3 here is CASSLQRVNTGELFF. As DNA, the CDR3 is TGTGCCAGCAGTTTACAGCGGGTGAACACCGGGGAGCTGTTTTTT.

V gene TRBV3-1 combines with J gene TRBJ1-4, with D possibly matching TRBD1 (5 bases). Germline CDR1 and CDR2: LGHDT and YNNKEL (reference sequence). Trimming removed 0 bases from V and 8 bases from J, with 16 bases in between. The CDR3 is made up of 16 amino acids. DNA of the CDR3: TGTGCCAGCAGCCAAGATTTCCGGGACCTTGGGGAAAAACTGTTTTTT. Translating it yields CASSQDFRDLGEKLFF.

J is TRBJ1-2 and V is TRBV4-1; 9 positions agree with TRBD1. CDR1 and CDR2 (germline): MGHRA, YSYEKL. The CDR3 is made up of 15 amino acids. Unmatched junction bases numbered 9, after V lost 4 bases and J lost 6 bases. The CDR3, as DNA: TGCGCCAGCAGCCGGGGTGTGAGACAGGGGGATGGCTACACCTTC. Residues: CASSRGVRQGDGYTF.

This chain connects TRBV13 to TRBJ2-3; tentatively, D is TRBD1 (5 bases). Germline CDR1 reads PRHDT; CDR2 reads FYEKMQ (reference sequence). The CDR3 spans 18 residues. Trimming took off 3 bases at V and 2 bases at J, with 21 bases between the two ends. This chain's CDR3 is CASSFPASSRGATDTQYF. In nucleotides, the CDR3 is TGTGCCAGCAGCTTCCCAGCATCGAGTCGTGGGGCCACAGATACGCAGTATTTT.

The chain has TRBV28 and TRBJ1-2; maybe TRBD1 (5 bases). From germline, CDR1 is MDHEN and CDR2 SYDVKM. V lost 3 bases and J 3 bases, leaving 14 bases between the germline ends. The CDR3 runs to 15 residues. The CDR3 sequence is CASSLVQGSDYGYTF. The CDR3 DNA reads TGTGCCAGCAGTTTGGTTCAGGGTTCGGACTATGGCTACACCTTC.

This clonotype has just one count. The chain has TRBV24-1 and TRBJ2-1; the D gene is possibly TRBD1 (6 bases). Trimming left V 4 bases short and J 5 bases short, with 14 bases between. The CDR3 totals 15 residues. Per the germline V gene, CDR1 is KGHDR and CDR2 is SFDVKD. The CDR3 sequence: CATSDTGQGNNEQFF. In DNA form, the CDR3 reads TGTGCCACCAGTGACACCGGGCAGGGGAACAATGAGCAGTTCTTC.